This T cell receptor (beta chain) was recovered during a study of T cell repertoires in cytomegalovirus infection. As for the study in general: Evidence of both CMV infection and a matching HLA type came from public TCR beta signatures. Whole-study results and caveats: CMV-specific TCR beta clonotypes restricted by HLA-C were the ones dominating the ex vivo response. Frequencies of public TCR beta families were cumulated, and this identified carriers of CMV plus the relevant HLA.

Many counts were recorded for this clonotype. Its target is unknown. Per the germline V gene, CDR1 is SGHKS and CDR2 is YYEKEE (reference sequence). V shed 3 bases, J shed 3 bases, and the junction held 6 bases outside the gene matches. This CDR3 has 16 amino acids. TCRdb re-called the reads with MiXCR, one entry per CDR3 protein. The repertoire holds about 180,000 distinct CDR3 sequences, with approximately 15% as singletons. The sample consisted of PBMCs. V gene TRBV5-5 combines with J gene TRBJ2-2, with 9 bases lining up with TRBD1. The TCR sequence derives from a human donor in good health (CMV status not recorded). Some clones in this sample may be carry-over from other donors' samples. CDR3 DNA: TGTGCCAGCAGCTCCTTGACAGGGGGTGACACCGGGGAGCTGTTTTTT. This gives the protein CASSSLTGGDTGELFF.